This entry lists 10 T cell receptor beta chains sequenced from one sample in a study of blood T cell repertoires in COVID-19. Produced via immunoSEQ multiplex PCR; TCRdb's table is partial and in-frame only. In the table there are almost 350,000 clones, almost 90% of which are singletons. Sequencing was performed on PBMCs or T cells enriched from blood (not recorded which). Every receptor here comes from a woman in her 30s who had been exposed to COVID-19.

The chain employs TRBV5-4 and TRBJ2-6; 8 positions match TRBD1. Unmatched junction bases numbered 8, after V lost 4 bases and J lost 5 bases. The germline CDR1 and CDR2 sequences are SGHNT and YYREEE (reference sequence). The CDR3 length is 16 residues. DNA for the CDR3: TGTGCCAGCAGCAGACCCAGGGGGCCCTGGGCCAACGTCCTGACTTTC. Translation: CASSRPRGPWANVLTF.

The rearrangement uses TRBV18 and TRBJ2-7; 12 nucleotides agree with TRBD1. From germline, CDR1 is KGHSH and CDR2 LQKENI. The V gene end was trimmed by 3 bases and the J gene end by 2 bases; junction bases not matched to a gene: 2. The CDR3 runs 15 residues. The CDR3 coding sequence is TGTGCCAGCTCACCCGGGGACAGGGGGCCCTACGAGCAGTACTTC. Amino acids: CASSPGDRGPYEQYF.

The CDR3 protein is CASSASGTASYGYTF. DNA for the CDR3: TGTGCCAGCAGCGCATCCGGGACAGCTTCATATGGCTACACCTTC. The rearrangement joins TRBV7-2 to TRBJ1-2; 7 bases match TRBD1. V was pared by 5 bases and J by 5 bases, with 11 bases of the junction left unmatched. Per germline, CDR1 SGHTA and CDR2 FQGNSA. This CDR3 comprises 15 residues.

The chain employs TRBV11-3 and TRBJ2-1; a possible D gene is TRBD2 (5 bases). The CDR3 totals 18 residues. V was pared by 2 bases and J by 0 bases, with 17 bases between. Germline assignment: CDR1 SGHNT and CDR2 YENEEA. CDR3 coding DNA: TGTGCCAGCAGCTTATTATGGGAGTTGCCAAGCTCCTACAATGAGCAGTTCTTC. Its protein is CASSLLWELPSSYNEQFF.

Only a few counts were recorded for this clone. This chain links TRBV7-3 with TRBJ2-7, with a tentative D call TRBD2 (5 bases). The CDR3 is 14 residues long. Trimming pared 5 bases from V and 2 bases from J, leaving 13 bases between. Germline V gives CDR1 SGHTA, CDR2 FQGTGA. The CDR3 loop is CASSPQDGTYEQYF. CDR3 DNA: TGTGCCAGCAGCCCCCAGGACGGGACCTACGAGCAGTACTTC. Variable domain in full (rest from reference TRBV7-3 and TRBJ2-7): GAGVSQTPSNKVTEKGKYVELRCDPISGHTALYWYRQSLGQGPEFLIYFQGTGAADDSGLPNDRFFAVRPEGSVSTLKIQRTERGDSAVYLCASSPQDGTYEQYFGPGTRLTVT.

The chain recombines TRBV27 with TRBJ2-1; D gene unclear. Germline V gene lookup returns CDR1 MNHEY and CDR2 SMNVEV (reference sequence). V was cut by 5 bases and J by 3 bases, with 8 bases left in between. There are 13 residues in the CDR3. In nucleotides, the CDR3 is TGTGCCAGCAGTAATACAGACTACAATGAGCAGTTCTTC. Its protein is CASSNTDYNEQFF.

This rearrangement joins TRBV5-8 to TRBJ2-7; D is possibly TRBD1 (6 bases). The CDR3 has 16 residues. The V gene's germline CDR1 is SGHTS and CDR2 YDEGEE. Trimming shortened V by 3 bases and J by 1 base, and 17 bases separated the two germline ends. This CDR3 is CASSSGSLDSSYEQYF. In nucleotides, the CDR3 is TGTGCCAGCAGCTCTGGGAGTTTGGACAGTTCCTACGAGCAGTACTTC.

The chain employs TRBV3-1 (or the pseudogene TRBV3-2) and TRBJ2-7; D gene ambiguous. Germline values: CDR1 LGHDT, CDR2 YNNKEL (reference sequence). CDR3 length: 13 residues. The V gene lost 4 bases and the J gene lost 2 bases, with 9 bases spanning the gap. The CDR3 reads CASSLRETYEQYF. The CDR3 bases are TGTGCCAGCAGCCTTCGAGAGACCTACGAGCAGTACTTC.

The V call is TRBV12-3 or TRBV12-4, the J call TRBJ1-2; D not resolved. V lost 3 bases and J lost 5, with 7 bases in between. CDR3 length: 12 amino acids. The CDR3 here is CASSFALYGYTF. The CDR3 coding sequence is TGTGCCAGCAGTTTCGCGTTATATGGCTACACCTTC.

The rearrangement links TRBV15 to TRBJ2-5; 7 bases match TRBD2. The V gene's germline CDR1 is LNHNV and CDR2 YYDKDF (reference sequence). Germline trimming cut 0 bases from V and 2 bases from J; bases unmatched to any gene: 9. This CDR3 region has 17 residues. The CDR3 spells CATSRDSASGEQETQYF. The CDR3 DNA reads TGTGCCACCAGCAGAGATAGCGCTAGCGGAGAACAAGAGACCCAGTACTTC.